Below are 28 T cell receptor beta chains sequenced from a single sample in a study of T cells in Graves' hyperthyroidism and ophthalmopathy. RNA transcripts served as the template for amplifying TCR beta CDR3 regions. HTBI primers were employed in a first-round RT-PCR of the TCR CDR3. TCRdb reanalysed the multiplex PCR reads using MiXCR and keeps one entry per CDR3 protein. The sample records 350,000 or so distinct CDR3 sequences, approximately 18% being singletons. The material sequenced was blood. The receptors here all came from a woman aged 30 to 39 with Graves' hyperthyroidism that later progressed to Graves' ophthalmopathy.

This clonotype was observed at least ten times. J is TRBJ2-3 and V is TRBV5-1; TRBD1 might be the D (6 bases). This CDR3 is 16 amino acids long. Germline V gene lookup returns CDR1 SGHRS and CDR2 YFSETQ. V lost 2 bases, J lost 0 bases, and 13 bases lay in between. As DNA, the CDR3 is TGCGCCAGCAGCTTCCAGGGGTCTACTAGCACAGATACGCAGTATTTT. Protein product: CASSFQGSTSTDTQYF. Together with reference TRBV5-1 and TRBJ2-3, the CDR3 gives the full variable domain: KAGVTQTPRYLIKTRGQQVTLSCSPISGHRSVSWYQQTPGQGLQFLFEYFSETQRNKGNFPGRFSGRQFSNSRSEMNVSTLELGDSALYLCASSFQGSTSTDTQYFGPGTRLTVL.

Details on this clonotype: One end of the junction is discordant with germline, which a read error may explain. The chain carries TRBV20-1 and TRBJ1-1, with D possibly TRBD1 on 5 matching bases. In germline, CDR1 is DFQATT, CDR2 SNEGSKA (reference sequence). The CDR3 runs 15 residues. The CDR3 loop is CSARDSDRGHTEALF. As DNA, the CDR3 is TGCAGTGCTAGAGACTCCGACCGGGGCCACACTGAAGCTCTCTTT.

This clonotype turned up a few times. The genes are TRBV4-1 and TRBJ1-1; D remains unclear. The germline V gene encodes CDR1 MGHRA and CDR2 YSYEKL. There are 17 residues in the CDR3. The V and J ends lost 1 base and 0 bases respectively, with 15 bases between them. This chain's CDR3 is CASSQVYGRIMNTEAFF. The CDR3 DNA is TGCGCCAGCAGCCAAGTGTACGGCAGAATTATGAACACTGAAGCTTTCTTT.

The rearrangement uses TRBV19 and TRBJ2-1; D may be TRBD1 (6 bases). The CDR3 runs to 14 residues. Germline V gene sequence: CDR1 LNHDA, CDR2 SQIVND (reference sequence). The V end lost 5 bases, the J end lost 10 bases, and 18 bases lay between the germline ends. The CDR3 DNA is TGTGCCAGTAGTGCGGGTCTACCCACAGGGGAGCAGTTCTTC. The encoded protein is CASSAGLPTGEQFF.

This clonotype was counted between two and nine times. The chain joins TRBV18 to TRBJ2-7; D is perhaps TRBD1 (5 bases). Germline-derived CDR1 and CDR2 are KGHSH and LQKENI. The CDR3 is made up of 15 amino acids. V gave up 0 bases and J gave up 3 bases, with 12 bases separating them. As DNA, the CDR3 is TGTGCCAGCTCACCACCGGGAACTGACAGCTACGAGCAGTACTTC. Encoded protein: CASSPPGTDSYEQYF.

This clonotype was detected many times. V usage is TRBV7-9 and J usage is TRBJ2-1; no definite D call. Germline V gene sequence: CDR1 SEHNR, CDR2 FQNEAQ (reference sequence). V shed 5 bases and J shed 8 bases, with 13 bases lying between them. CDR3 size: 13 residues. The CDR3 sequence is CASSPTLVDEQFF. The CDR3, as DNA: TGTGCCAGCAGCCCCACCTTGGTGGATGAGCAGTTCTTC.

This clonotype has ten or more counts. V and J are TRBV12-3 or TRBV12-4 and TRBJ1-1; D unresolved. The length of the CDR3 is 14 residues. Trimming took off 3 bases at V and 0 bases at J, with 8 bases between the two ends. CDR3 nucleotides: TGTGCCAGCAGTTTTCGGCTATTGAACACTGAAGCTTTCTTT. Translation: CASSFRLLNTEAFF.

The sample holds many counts of this clonotype. V and J are TRBV7-9 and TRBJ2-1, with TRBD2 as a possible D gene (6 bases). Trimming stripped 5 bases from V and 6 bases from J, with 23 bases between. Germline values: CDR1 SEHNR, CDR2 FQNEAQ (reference sequence). The CDR3 has 17 amino acids. The CDR3 DNA follows: TGTGCCAGCAGCCACGCCTGGCGTATGGAAGCGGGCAATGAGCAGTTCTTC. It translates to CASSHAWRMEAGNEQFF. Drawing the rest from reference TRBV7-9 and TRBJ2-1, the complete variable domain is DTGVSQNPRHKITKRGQNVTFRCDPISEHNRLYWYRQTLGQGPEFLTYFQNEAQLEKSRLLSDRFSAERPKGSFSTLEIQRTEQGDSAMYLCASSHAWRMEAGNEQFFGPGTRLTVL.

This clonotype was picked up many times. The chain has TRBV29-1 and TRBJ2-1; a weak D match, TRBD1 (5 bases). Germline V gene lookup returns CDR1 SQVTM and CDR2 ANQGSEA. The V and J ends lost 4 bases and 8 bases respectively, with 15 bases between them. This CDR3 comprises 13 residues. The CDR3 nucleotides are TGCAGCGTTGTGAGGCAGGGTCGTCATGAGCAGTTCTTC. Its protein is CSVVRQGRHEQFF.

This clonotype showed up many times. The rearrangement uses TRBV18 and TRBJ1-2; D gene unclear. Looked up from germline, CDR1 is KGHSH and CDR2 is LQKENI. Trimming pared 1 base from V and 3 bases from J, leaving 6 bases between. CDR3 length equals 13 residues. The CDR3 here is CASSPQGYYGYTF. CDR3 in DNA: TGTGCCAGCTCACCACAAGGGTACTATGGCTACACCTTC.

This clonotype has ten or more counts. V gene TRBV12-3 or TRBV12-4 combines with J gene TRBJ1-5; tentatively, D is TRBD1 (5 bases). The CDR3 has 14 residues. The V gene lost 4 bases and the J gene lost 4 bases, with 11 bases spanning the gap. The CDR3 bases are TGTGCCAGCAGTTCCGGGACGGGAAATCAGCCCCAGCATTTT. Protein sequence: CASSSGTGNQPQHF.

This clonotype was counted at least ten times. The chain has TRBV5-1 and TRBJ2-7, with 7 bases identical to TRBD2. Trimming at V came to 7 bases and at J to 0 bases, leaving 4 bases not matched to a gene. This CDR3 is built from 13 residues. Germline assignment: CDR1 SGHRS and CDR2 YFSETQ. CDR3: CASQRESSYEQYF. The DNA of the CDR3 is TGCGCCAGCCAGCGGGAAAGCTCCTACGAGCAGTACTTC.

This clonotype was detected only a few times. The rearrangement uses TRBV29-1 and TRBJ1-1; tentatively, D is TRBD1 (6 bases). This CDR3 region has 11 residues. Germline-derived CDR1 and CDR2 are SQVTM and ANQGSEA. Trimming took 8 bases from V and 5 from J, leaving 12 bases between them. Here the CDR3 reads CSLSGETEAFF. The CDR3 bases are TGCAGCCTTTCAGGGGAAACTGAAGCTTTCTTT.

This sequence joins TRBV2 and TRBJ2-5, with 7 bases matching TRBD1. The J segment lost 14 bases and the V segment lost 1 base, leaving 13 bases of the junction unmatched. Germline CDR1 reads SNHLY; CDR2 reads FYNNEI. The CDR3 is 14 amino acids. The chain's CDR3 is CASSEVTGLNLSYF. The CDR3 nucleotides read TGTGCCAGCAGTGAAGTGACAGGGTTAAATTTATCTTACTTC.

The J gene is TRBJ2-1, the V gene TRBV5-6; the match to TRBD2 covers 14 bases. Germline CDR1 and CDR2: SGHDT and YYEEEE. V trimming: 5 bases; J trimming: 10 bases; junction bases outside the gene matches: 17. The CDR3 has 18 amino acids. This chain's CDR3 is CASRPGTSGRGDMGEQFF. The CDR3 nucleotides are TGTGCCAGCAGACCCGGGACTAGCGGGAGAGGGGATATGGGGGAGCAGTTCTTC.

This clonotype was seen many times. V and J are TRBV20-1 and TRBJ1-3; D gene ambiguous. CDR1 is DFQATT and CDR2 is SNEGSKA in the germline V gene (reference sequence). CDR3 size: 13 residues. V was pared by 1 base and J by 0 bases, with 4 bases between. The CDR3 protein is CSARGDSGNTIYF. The DNA for the CDR3 is TGCAGTGCTAGAGGGGACTCTGGAAACACCATATATTTT.

The rearrangement links TRBV5-1 to TRBJ2-2; D possibly corresponds to TRBD1 (6 bases). The V end lost 5 bases, the J end lost 5 bases, and 19 bases lay between the germline ends. The germline V gene encodes CDR1 SGHRS and CDR2 YFSETQ. The CDR3 length is 16 residues. CDR3: CASRKSGTPTTGELFF. CDR3 DNA sequence: TGCGCCAGCAGAAAATCCGGGACACCCACGACCGGGGAGCTGTTTTTT.

In regard to this clonotype: An end of the junction does not agree with germline; a read error may underlie this. The chain links TRBV19 to TRBJ1-1; a weak D match, TRBD1 (6 bases). Germline V lookup: CDR1 LNHDA, CDR2 SQIVND (reference sequence). The CDR3 is made up of 14 amino acids. CDR3 coding DNA: TGTGCCAGTAGTAGGGACACTTTGAACACCGAAGCTTTCTTT. Encoded protein: CASSRDTLNTEAFF. The variable domain in full, with the rest retrieved from reference TRBV19 and TRBJ1-1, is DGGITQSPKYLFRKEGQNVTLSCEQNLNHDAMYWYRQDPGQGLRLIYYSQIVNDFQKGDIAEGYSVSREKKESFPLTVTSAQKNPTAFYLCASSRDTLNTEAFFGQGTRLTVV.

This clonotype showed up just a few times. This chain uses TRBV6-1 with TRBJ2-7; 10 nucleotides line up with TRBD1. Germline CDR1 is MNHNS and CDR2 is SASEGT. The ends lost 4 bases at V and 4 bases at J; junction bases unmatched: 4. This CDR3 has 14 residues. The CDR3 region is CASSAGQGWYEQYF. The DNA for the CDR3 is TGTGCCAGCAGTGCGGGACAGGGGTGGTACGAGCAGTACTTC.

Ten or more counts support this clonotype. This chain links TRBV6-1 with TRBJ2-1, with unresolved D. CDR1 MNHNS and CDR2 SASEGT come from the germline V gene. The CDR3 consists of 14 residues. With 5 bases removed from V and 5 bases from J, the gap between germline ends came to 13 bases. The CDR3 sequence: CASSLPRADNEQFF. DNA of the CDR3: TGTGCCAGCAGTCTCCCCCGGGCCGACAATGAGCAGTTCTTC.

CDR3 amino acids: CASSITGEAGELFF. As DNA, the CDR3 is TGTGCCAGTAGTATAACAGGGGAGGCCGGGGAGCTGTTTTTT. The rearrangement uses TRBV19 and TRBJ2-2, with TRBD1 as a possible D gene (7 bases). CDR3 length equals 14 residues. Looked up from germline, CDR1 is LNHDA and CDR2 is SQIVND (reference sequence). The ends were cut back, 2 bases at V and 6 bases at J, with 10 bases in the middle.

The CDR3 sequence is CASSDGTGAYGYTF. The CDR3 DNA reads TGTGCCAGCAGTGATGGGACAGGGGCCTATGGCTACACCTTC. The rearrangement joins TRBV6-1 to TRBJ1-2; 10 nucleotides match TRBD1. This CDR3 is built from 14 residues. Germline assignment: CDR1 MNHNS and CDR2 SASEGT. Trimming at V came to 3 bases and at J to 4 bases, leaving 2 bases not matched to a gene.

This clonotype was seen many times. V usage is TRBV12-3 or TRBV12-4 and J usage is TRBJ2-5; TRBD1 or TRBD2 may be the D gene (5 bases each). V lost 5 bases and J lost 4, with 17 bases in between. This CDR3 is built from 15 residues. The CDR3 DNA follows: TGTGCCAGCAGTCACCCCGAGGGGCTGCTAGAGACCCAGTACTTC. Translation: CASSHPEGLLETQYF.

The chain employs TRBV5-1 and TRBJ1-1, with no clear D. The CDR3 loop spans 12 amino acids. Germline V gene lookup returns CDR1 SGHRS and CDR2 YFSETQ. Trimming cost V 1 base and J 7 bases, with 8 bases left between them. This CDR3 reads CASSLFGGEAFF. CDR3 DNA sequence: TGCGCCAGCAGCTTGTTTGGAGGTGAAGCTTTCTTT.

As regards this clonotype: One base away lies a much larger clone, so this may be a sequencing read error. This chain joins TRBV28 and TRBJ1-5; D may be TRBD1 (6 bases). Germline-derived CDR1 and CDR2 are MDHEN and SYDVKM. This CDR3 spans 14 amino acids. In nucleotides, the CDR3 is TGTGTCAGTTGTAACAGGGTGAGCAATCAGCCCCAGCATTTT. It encodes CVSCNRVSNQPQHF.

The V gene is TRBV6-4, the J gene TRBJ2-2, with D tentatively TRBD2 (6 bases). V lost 5 bases to trimming and J lost 0 bases, with 13 bases between them. CDR3 size: 16 residues. CDR1 is MRHNA and CDR2 is SNTAGT in the germline V gene. The CDR3 is CASSSEGGTNTGELFF. The CDR3 DNA is TGTGCCAGCAGTTCGGAGGGCGGGACGAACACCGGGGAGCTGTTTTTT.

The gene calls are TRBV5-5 and TRBJ2-1; possible D gene TRBD2, 7 bases. The CDR3 loop spans 18 amino acids. Germline V gene lookup returns CDR1 SGHKS and CDR2 YYEKEE (reference sequence). Trimming left V 0 bases short and J 4 bases short, with 20 bases between. CDR3 in amino acids: CASSLAGGGLAVYNEQFF. The CDR3 coding sequence is TGTGCCAGCAGCTTGGCCGGGGGCGGTCTAGCGGTTTACAATGAGCAGTTCTTC.

This clonotype was seen many times. The chain uses TRBV7-9 and TRBJ2-7; the D gene is possibly TRBD2 (6 bases). The CDR3 contains 16 residues. The V and J ends lost 7 bases and 0 bases respectively, with 19 bases between them. Germline lookup yields CDR1 SEHNR and CDR2 FQNEAQ (reference sequence). Here the CDR3 reads CASITVGSSASYEQYF. In nucleotides, the CDR3 is TGTGCCAGCATCACTGTCGGTTCTAGCGCCTCCTACGAGCAGTACTTC.